The 20 T cell receptor beta chains below all came from one sample that was sequenced in a study of identical twins. Each CDR3 protein gets one entry after TCRdb re-called the 5' RACE reads with MiXCR. This sample has approximately 250,000 distinct CDR3 sequences, with over 5.5% found just once. The sample was also linked to a second study, of T cells expressing NK-cell markers.

Sample: CD8+ T cells sorted from blood. Receptors were obtained from a woman between 18 and 29 years old in good health.

This chain uses TRBV13 with TRBJ2-3; TRBD2 agrees at 7 bases. This CDR3 is built from 16 residues. The trim removed 2 bases at V and 6 bases at J, leaving 11 bases unmatched. Germline lookup yields CDR1 PRHDT and CDR2 FYEKMQ (reference sequence). CDR3 protein: CASSLRGGGRSDTQYF. CDR3 nucleotides: TGTGCCAGCAGCTTACGTGGGGGAGGGCGATCGGATACGCAGTATTTT.

This clonotype has just a few counts. The chain is built from TRBV20-1 and TRBJ2-7; possibly TRBD1 or TRBD2 for D (5 bases each). CDR3 length equals 14 residues. Germline CDR1 DFQATT, CDR2 SNEGSKA (reference sequence). The V end lost 6 bases, the J end lost 1 base, and 16 bases lay between the germline ends. CDR3 DNA sequence: TGCAGTGCCCCCGGGGACCTTCTTTCCTACGAGCAGTACTTC. It translates to CSAPGDLLSYEQYF.

The rearrangement uses TRBV6-2 or TRBV6-3 and TRBJ2-1; possibly TRBD2 for D (7 bases). This CDR3 comprises 16 residues. V lost 0 bases, J lost 7 bases, and 16 bases lay in between. The germline gives CDR1 MNHEY, CDR2 SVGEGT. DNA for the CDR3: TGTGCCAGCAGTTACTCGAGGGGGGAGGGCCGGAATGAGCAGTTCTTC. The encoded protein is CASSYSRGEGRNEQFF.

This clonotype was recorded many times. V is TRBV29-1 and J is TRBJ2-2; D is unresolved. Germline V gene sequence: CDR1 SQVTM, CDR2 ANQGSEA. This CDR3 has 12 residues. V lost 4 bases, J lost 2 bases, and 5 bases lay in between. The CDR3 sequence: CSVVENTGELFF. CDR3 in DNA: TGCAGCGTTGTTGAAAACACCGGGGAGCTGTTTTTT.

The table lists this clonotype with a few counts. The chain couples TRBV20-1 to TRBJ2-7; the match to TRBD1 covers 9 bases. The CDR3 consists of 19 residues. From germline, CDR1 is DFQATT and CDR2 SNEGSKA (reference sequence). Trimming cost V 3 bases and J 4 bases; bases outside gene matches: 22. This chain's CDR3 is CSASTWASEQGASRYEQYF. The CDR3 bases are TGCAGTGCTAGCACCTGGGCGAGTGAACAGGGGGCTAGCAGGTACGAGCAGTACTTC.

The chain is built from TRBV20-1 and TRBJ2-7, with 7 bases lining up with TRBD1. From germline, CDR1 is DFQATT and CDR2 SNEGSKA (reference sequence). The ends lost 4 bases at V and 2 bases at J; junction bases unmatched: 14. This CDR3 is 16 amino acids long. In DNA, the CDR3 is TGCAGTGCTATGACCTCAGACAGGGTTTTCCCCTACGAGCAGTACTTC. Amino acids: CSAMTSDRVFPYEQYF.

This clonotype was counted a single time. The chain recombines TRBV2 with TRBJ1-1; 7 bases map to TRBD1. Germline V CDR1 and CDR2: SNHLY, FYNNEI. With 4 bases clipped from V and 4 bases from J, the junction kept 6 bases outside the gene matches. This CDR3 is built from 14 residues. The DNA of the CDR3 is TGTGCCAGCAGTGGAAGACAGGGCGGCACTGAAGCTTTCTTT. Translation gives CASSGRQGGTEAFF.

The J gene is TRBJ1-4, the V gene TRBV7-3, with D maybe TRBD1 (6 bases). The V end lost 7 bases, the J end lost 8 bases, and 17 bases lay between the germline ends. The CDR3 length is 14 residues. Germline V gives CDR1 SGHTA, CDR2 FQGTGA. The CDR3 nucleotides read TGTGCCAGCATGACCCCAGGGGTCCGGGAAAAACTGTTTTTT. Residues: CASMTPGVREKLFF. Complete variable domain (other parts from reference TRBV7-3 and TRBJ1-4): GAGVSQTPSNKVTEKGKYVELRCDPISGHTALYWYRQSLGQGPEFLIYFQGTGAADDSGLPNDRFFAVRPEGSVSTLKIQRTERGDSAVYLCASMTPGVREKLFFGSGTQLSVL.

This clonotype was seen only a few times. This chain connects TRBV12-3 or TRBV12-4 to TRBJ2-7; maybe TRBD1 (6 bases). The CDR3 has 14 amino acids. The V and J ends lost 6 bases and 4 bases respectively, with 16 bases between them. This chain's CDR3 is CASSSWLQGYEQYF. CDR3 sequence (DNA): TGTGCCAGCAGCTCGTGGCTACAGGGTTACGAGCAGTACTTC.

This clonotype was picked up many times. The gene calls are TRBV3-1 and TRBJ2-1, with TRBD2 matching 10 bases. Germline CDR1 and CDR2: LGHDT and YNNKEL (reference sequence). V was pared by 4 bases and J by 5 bases, with 8 bases of the junction left unmatched. The CDR3 covers 16 residues. The CDR3 DNA reads as TGTGCCAGCAGCCGAGAGCGGGGGGGGCCGGACAATGAGCAGTTCTTC. It encodes CASSRERGGPDNEQFF.

This clonotype was seen at least ten times. V and J are TRBV27 and TRBJ2-5; no reliable D call. V lost 6 bases, J lost 0 bases, and 8 bases lay in between. This CDR3 comprises 13 residues. The germline gives CDR1 MNHEY, CDR2 SMNVEV (reference sequence). In DNA, the CDR3 is TGTGCCAGCAGGACACACTACCAAGAGACCCAGTACTTC. This encodes CASRTHYQETQYF.

This chain connects TRBV20-1 to TRBJ1-1, with 7 bases fitting TRBD1. CDR1 is DFQATT, CDR2 SNEGSKA, per germline (reference sequence). Losses at the gene ends were 0 bases for V and 4 bases for J; bases not matched to a gene: 14. The CDR3 has 17 residues. DNA for the CDR3: TGCAGTGCTAGAGATTGGGGGGACAGAAAAGGGGGCACTGAAGCTTTCTTT. Translation: CSARDWGDRKGGTEAFF.

This clonotype was seen at least ten times. The genes are TRBV12-3 or TRBV12-4 and TRBJ2-1; D is unclear. V gave up 4 bases and J gave up 7 bases, with 17 bases separating them. The CDR3 loop spans 15 amino acids. The chain's CDR3 is CASSSRVSPQNEQFF. CDR3 DNA: TGTGCCAGCAGTTCCCGGGTCTCCCCCCAAAATGAGCAGTTCTTC.

This clonotype was recorded many times. The chain employs TRBV27 and TRBJ2-7, with 7 bases that match TRBD2. The J segment lost 5 bases and the V segment lost 2 bases, leaving 0 bases of the junction unmatched. Germline values: CDR1 MNHEY, CDR2 SMNVEV (reference sequence). The CDR3 sequence is 12 residues long. The CDR3 here is CASSLRGDEQYF. For the CDR3, the DNA is TGTGCCAGCAGTTTACGGGGGGACGAGCAGTACTTC.

The table lists this clonotype with many counts. The CDR3 bases are TGTGCCCTAGACAGGGGCACCGGGGAGCTGTTTTTT. It is translated as CALDRGTGELFF. This chain connects TRBV2 to TRBJ2-2, with 8 bases that match TRBD1. CDR3 length: 12 residues. Losses at the gene ends were 11 bases for V and 4 bases for J; bases not matched to a gene: 3. Germline V gives CDR1 SNHLY, CDR2 FYNNEI.

The V gene is TRBV10-3, the J gene TRBJ2-2; 9 nucleotides match TRBD2. The ends lost 2 bases at V and 2 bases at J; junction bases unmatched: 6. The CDR3 is 17 residues long. CDR1 ENHRY and CDR2 SYGVKD come from the germline V gene. The CDR3 DNA sequence: TGTGCCATCAGTGAGCTCGGACTAGCGACTAACACCGGGGAGCTGTTTTTT. Translated, it gives CAISELGLATNTGELFF.

This clonotype was observed a handful of times. This sequence joins TRBV14 and TRBJ2-1; 8 nucleotides agree with TRBD2. The CDR3 has 16 amino acids. The germline gives CDR1 SGHDN, CDR2 FVKESK. The junction had 5 bases not matched to a gene; V was cut back by 0 bases and J by 4 bases. The CDR3 nucleotides are TGTGCCAGCAGCCAAGATGAGGGACTAGTTTACAATGAGCAGTTCTTC. Residues: CASSQDEGLVYNEQFF.

CDR3: CASSHPQIEGYEQYF. The CDR3 nucleotides read TGTGCCAGCAGCCACCCACAGATCGAAGGCTACGAGCAGTACTTC. V usage is TRBV7-9 and J usage is TRBJ2-7; D unclear. The CDR3 runs 15 residues. Germline loops: CDR1 SEHNR, CDR2 FQNEAQ (reference sequence). Trimming took 5 bases from V and 3 from J, leaving 17 bases between them.

This clonotype was counted between two and nine times. J is TRBJ1-2 and V is TRBV13; D is uncertain. The germline V gene has CDR1 PRHDT and CDR2 FYEKMQ (reference sequence). The CDR3 runs to 13 residues. Trimming pared 5 bases from V and 5 bases from J, leaving 12 bases between. The CDR3, as DNA: TGTGCCAGCAGCCCCCCGGGAGGATATGGCTACACCTTC. This encodes CASSPPGGYGYTF.

This clonotype came up many times. V and J are TRBV6-5 and TRBJ2-5, with a tentative D call TRBD2 (6 bases). V was shortened by 0 bases and J by 3 bases, with 20 bases between the two germline ends. The CDR3 loop spans 18 amino acids. The germline V gene has CDR1 MNHEY and CDR2 SVGAGI. The chain's CDR3 is CASSYSFSVSSEEETQYF. The CDR3, as DNA: TGTGCCAGCAGTTACTCGTTCTCGGTATCTAGCGAAGAAGAGACCCAGTACTTC.